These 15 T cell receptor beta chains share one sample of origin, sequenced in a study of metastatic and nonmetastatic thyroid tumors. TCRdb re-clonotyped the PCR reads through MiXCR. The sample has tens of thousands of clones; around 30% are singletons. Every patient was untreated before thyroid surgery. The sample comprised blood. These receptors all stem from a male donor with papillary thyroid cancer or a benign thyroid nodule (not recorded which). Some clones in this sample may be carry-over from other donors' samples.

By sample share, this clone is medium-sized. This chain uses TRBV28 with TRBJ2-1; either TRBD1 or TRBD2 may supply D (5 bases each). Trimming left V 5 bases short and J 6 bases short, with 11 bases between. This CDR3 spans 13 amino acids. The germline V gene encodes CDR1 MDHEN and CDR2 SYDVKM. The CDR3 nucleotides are TGTGCCAGCAGTCCCGGGGCTTCCAATGAGCAGTTCTTC. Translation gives CASSPGASNEQFF.

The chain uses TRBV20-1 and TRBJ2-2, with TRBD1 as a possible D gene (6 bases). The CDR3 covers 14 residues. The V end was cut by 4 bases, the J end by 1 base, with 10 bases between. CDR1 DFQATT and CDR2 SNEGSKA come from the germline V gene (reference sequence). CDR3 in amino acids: CSAMLRGNTGELFF. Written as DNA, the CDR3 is TGCAGTGCTATGCTCAGGGGGAACACCGGGGAGCTGTTTTTT.

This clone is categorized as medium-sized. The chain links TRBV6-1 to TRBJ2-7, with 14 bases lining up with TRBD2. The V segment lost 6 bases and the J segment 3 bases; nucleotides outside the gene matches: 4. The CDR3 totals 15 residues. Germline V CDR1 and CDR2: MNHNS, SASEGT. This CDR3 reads CASRTGTSGSYEQYF. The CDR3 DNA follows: TGTGCCAGCAGGACCGGGACTAGCGGGAGCTACGAGCAGTACTTC.

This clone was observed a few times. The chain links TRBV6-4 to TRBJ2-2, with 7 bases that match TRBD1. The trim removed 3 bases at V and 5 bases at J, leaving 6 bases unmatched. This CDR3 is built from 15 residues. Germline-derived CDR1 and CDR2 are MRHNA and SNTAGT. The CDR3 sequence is CASSEGQSETGELFF. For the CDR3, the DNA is TGTGCCAGCAGTGAGGGACAGTCGGAGACCGGGGAGCTGTTTTTT.

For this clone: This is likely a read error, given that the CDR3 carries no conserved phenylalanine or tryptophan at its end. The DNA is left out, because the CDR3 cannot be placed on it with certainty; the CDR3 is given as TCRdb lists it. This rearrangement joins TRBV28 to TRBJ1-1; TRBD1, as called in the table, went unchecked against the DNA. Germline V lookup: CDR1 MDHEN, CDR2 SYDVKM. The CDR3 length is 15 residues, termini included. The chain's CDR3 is CATISAGGEDTEAFY.

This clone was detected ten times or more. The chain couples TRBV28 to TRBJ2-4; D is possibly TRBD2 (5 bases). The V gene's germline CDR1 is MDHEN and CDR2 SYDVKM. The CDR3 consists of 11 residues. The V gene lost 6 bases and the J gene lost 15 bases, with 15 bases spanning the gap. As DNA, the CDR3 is TGTGCCAGCAGCGCCAGAGGGTCTCGGTACTTC. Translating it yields CASSARGSRYF.

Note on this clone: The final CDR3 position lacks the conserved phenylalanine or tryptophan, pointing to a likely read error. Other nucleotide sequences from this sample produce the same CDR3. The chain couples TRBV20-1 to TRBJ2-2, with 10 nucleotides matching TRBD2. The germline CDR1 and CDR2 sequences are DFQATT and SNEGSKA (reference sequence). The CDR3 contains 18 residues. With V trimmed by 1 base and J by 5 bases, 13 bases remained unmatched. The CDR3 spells CSARAMGSGRPKTGELFL. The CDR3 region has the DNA TGCAGTGCTAGAGCAATGGGTAGCGGGAGGCCTAAGACCGGGGAGCTGTTTCTT.

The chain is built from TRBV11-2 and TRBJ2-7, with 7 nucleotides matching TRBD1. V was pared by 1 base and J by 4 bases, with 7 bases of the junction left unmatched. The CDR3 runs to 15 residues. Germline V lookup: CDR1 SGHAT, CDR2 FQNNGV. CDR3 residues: CASSLVVGGTYEQYF. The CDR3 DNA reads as TGTGCCAGCAGCTTAGTTGTAGGGGGCACGTACGAGCAGTACTTC.

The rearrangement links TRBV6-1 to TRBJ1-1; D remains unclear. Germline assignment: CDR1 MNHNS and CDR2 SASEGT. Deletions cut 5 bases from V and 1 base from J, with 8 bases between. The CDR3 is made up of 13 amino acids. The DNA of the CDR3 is TGTGCCAGCAGTAGGAGGGCGAACACTGAAGCTTTCTTT. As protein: CASSRRANTEAFF.

The CDR3 DNA is TGTGCCAGCAGCCAAGATTCCCCAGTGAACACTGAAGCTTTCTTT. This translates into CASSQDSPVNTEAFF. The chain joins TRBV3-1 to TRBJ1-1; no clear D gene. The CDR3 runs to 15 residues. Germline CDR1 and CDR2: LGHDT and YNNKEL (reference sequence). V lost 0 bases to trimming and J lost 0 bases, with 8 bases between them.

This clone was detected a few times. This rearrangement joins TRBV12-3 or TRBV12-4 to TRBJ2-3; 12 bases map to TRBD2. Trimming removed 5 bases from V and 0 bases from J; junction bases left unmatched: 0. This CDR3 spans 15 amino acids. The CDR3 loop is CASSTSGGSTDTQYF. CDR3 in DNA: TGTGCCAGCAGTACTAGCGGGGGGAGCACAGATACGCAGTATTTT.

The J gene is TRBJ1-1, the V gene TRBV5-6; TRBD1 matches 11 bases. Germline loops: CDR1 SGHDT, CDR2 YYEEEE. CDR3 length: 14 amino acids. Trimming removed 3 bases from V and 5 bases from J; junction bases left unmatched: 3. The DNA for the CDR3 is TGTGCCAGCAGCTGGGGACAGGGGGTGACTGAAGCTTTCTTT. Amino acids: CASSWGQGVTEAFF. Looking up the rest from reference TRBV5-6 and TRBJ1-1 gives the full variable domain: DAGVTQSPTHLIKTRGQQVTLRCSPKSGHDTVSWYQQALGQGPQFIFQYYEEEERQRGNFPDRFSGHQFPNYSSELNVNALLLGDSALYLCASSWGQGVTEAFFGQGTRLTVV.

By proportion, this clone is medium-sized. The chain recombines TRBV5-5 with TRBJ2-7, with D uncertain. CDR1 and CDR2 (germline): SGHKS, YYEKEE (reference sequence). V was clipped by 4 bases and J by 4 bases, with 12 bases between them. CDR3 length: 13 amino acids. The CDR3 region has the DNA TGTGCCAGCAGCGCGAAAACCCCTTACGAGCAGTACTTC. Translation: CASSAKTPYEQYF.

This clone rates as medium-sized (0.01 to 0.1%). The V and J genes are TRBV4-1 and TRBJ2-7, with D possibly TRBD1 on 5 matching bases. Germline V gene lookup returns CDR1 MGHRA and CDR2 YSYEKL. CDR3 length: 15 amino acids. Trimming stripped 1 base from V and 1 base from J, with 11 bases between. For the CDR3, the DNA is TGCGCCAGCAGCCAAGGACAGTCGCTATCCTACGAGCAGTACTTC. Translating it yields CASSQGQSLSYEQYF.

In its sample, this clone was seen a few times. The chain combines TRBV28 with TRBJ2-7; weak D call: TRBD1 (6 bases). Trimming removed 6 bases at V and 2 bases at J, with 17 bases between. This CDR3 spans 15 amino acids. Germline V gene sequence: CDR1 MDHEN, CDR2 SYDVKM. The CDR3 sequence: CASRPRGTPPYEQYF. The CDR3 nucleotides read TGTGCCAGCAGGCCAAGGGGGACACCTCCCTACGAGCAGTACTTC.